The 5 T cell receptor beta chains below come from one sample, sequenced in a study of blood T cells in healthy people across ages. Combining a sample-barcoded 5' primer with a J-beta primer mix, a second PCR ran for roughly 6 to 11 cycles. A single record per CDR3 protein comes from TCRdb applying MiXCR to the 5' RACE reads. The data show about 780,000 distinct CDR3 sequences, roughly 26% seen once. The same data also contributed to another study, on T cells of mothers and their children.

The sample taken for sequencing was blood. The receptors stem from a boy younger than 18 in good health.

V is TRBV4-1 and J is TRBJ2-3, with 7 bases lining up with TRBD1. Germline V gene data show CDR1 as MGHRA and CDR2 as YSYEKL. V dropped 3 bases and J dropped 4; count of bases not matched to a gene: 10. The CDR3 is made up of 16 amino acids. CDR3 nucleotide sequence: TGCGCCAGCAGCCATCTTGACAGGGCGGGTCCAGATACGCAGTATTTT. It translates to CASSHLDRAGPDTQYF.

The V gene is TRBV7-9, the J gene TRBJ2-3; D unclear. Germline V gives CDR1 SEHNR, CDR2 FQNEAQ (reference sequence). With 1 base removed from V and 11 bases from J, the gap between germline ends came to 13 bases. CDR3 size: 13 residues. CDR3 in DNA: TGTGCCAGCAGCTTAGGGCTCGGCAGTAGGCAGTATTTT. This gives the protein CASSLGLGSRQYF.

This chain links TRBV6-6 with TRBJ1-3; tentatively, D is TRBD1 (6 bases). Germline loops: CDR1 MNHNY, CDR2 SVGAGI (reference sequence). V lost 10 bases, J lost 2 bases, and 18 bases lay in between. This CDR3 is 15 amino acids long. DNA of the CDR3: TGTGCCAACCCTAGAGGGACACACCCTGGAAACACCATATATTTT. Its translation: CANPRGTHPGNTIYF.

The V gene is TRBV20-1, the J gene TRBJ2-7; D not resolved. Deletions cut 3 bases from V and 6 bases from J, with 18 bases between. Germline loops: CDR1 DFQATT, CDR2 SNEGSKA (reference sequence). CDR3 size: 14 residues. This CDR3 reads CSASDTHWTGEQYF. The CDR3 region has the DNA TGCAGTGCTAGTGACACCCACTGGACCGGCGAGCAGTACTTC.

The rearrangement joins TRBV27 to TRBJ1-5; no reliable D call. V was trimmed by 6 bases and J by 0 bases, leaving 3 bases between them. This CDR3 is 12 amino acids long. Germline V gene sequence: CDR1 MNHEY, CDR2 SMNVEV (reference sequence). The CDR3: CASRSSNQPQHF. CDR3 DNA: TGTGCCAGCAGAAGTAGCAATCAGCCCCAGCATTTT.